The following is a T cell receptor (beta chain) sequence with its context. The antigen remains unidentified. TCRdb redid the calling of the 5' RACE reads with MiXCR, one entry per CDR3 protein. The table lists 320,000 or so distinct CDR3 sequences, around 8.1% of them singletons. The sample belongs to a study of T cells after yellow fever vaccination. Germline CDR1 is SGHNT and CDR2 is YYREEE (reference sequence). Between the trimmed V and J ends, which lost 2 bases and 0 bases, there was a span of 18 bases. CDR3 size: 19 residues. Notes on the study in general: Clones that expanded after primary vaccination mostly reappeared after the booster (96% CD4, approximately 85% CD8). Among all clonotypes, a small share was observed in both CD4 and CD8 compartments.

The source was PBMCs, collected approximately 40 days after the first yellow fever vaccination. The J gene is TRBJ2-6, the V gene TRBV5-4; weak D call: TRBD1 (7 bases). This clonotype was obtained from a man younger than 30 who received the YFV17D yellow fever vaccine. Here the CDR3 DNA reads TGTGCCAGCAGCTTCAGAAGACAGGGACTTTACTCTGGGGCCAACGTCCTGACTTTC. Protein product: CASSFRRQGLYSGANVLTF.